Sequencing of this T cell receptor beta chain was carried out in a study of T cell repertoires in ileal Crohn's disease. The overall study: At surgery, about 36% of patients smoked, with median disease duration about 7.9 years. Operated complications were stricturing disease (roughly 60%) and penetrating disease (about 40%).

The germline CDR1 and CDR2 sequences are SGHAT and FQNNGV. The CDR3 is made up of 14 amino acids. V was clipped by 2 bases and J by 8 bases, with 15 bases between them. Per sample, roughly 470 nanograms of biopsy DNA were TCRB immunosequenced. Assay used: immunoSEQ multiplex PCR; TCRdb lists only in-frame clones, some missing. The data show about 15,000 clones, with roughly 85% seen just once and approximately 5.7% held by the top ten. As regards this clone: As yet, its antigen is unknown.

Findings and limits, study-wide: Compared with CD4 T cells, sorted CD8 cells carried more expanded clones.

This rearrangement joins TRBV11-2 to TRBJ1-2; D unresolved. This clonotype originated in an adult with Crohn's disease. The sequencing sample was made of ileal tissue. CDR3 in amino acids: CASSLNREEGGYTF. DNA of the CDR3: TGTGCCAGCAGCTTAAACCGGGAGGAAGGAGGCTACACCTTC.